This passage covers 28 T cell receptor beta chains from one sample sequenced in a study of shared clonotypes between healthy human individuals. Using immunoSEQ multiplex PCR, the repertoire was profiled, and TCRdb retains in-frame clones only, with some absent. There are fewer than 3 million clones in the sample; just under 95% occur only once, and more than 0.35% lies in the top ten. Sequencing used naive CD4+ T cells from PBMCs. Subset defined: CD45RA+ positively selected. Every receptor here comes from a man younger than 35 in good health. Some clones in this sample may be carry-over from other donors' samples.

On this clone: Other DNA sequences in this sample translate to the same CDR3. CDR3 nucleotides: TGCGCCAGCAGCTTGGGCCAGAATGAAAAACTGTTTTTT. Protein product: CASSLGQNEKLFF. V and J are TRBV5-1 and TRBJ1-4; D is unresolved. The V and J ends lost 0 bases and 5 bases respectively, with 5 bases between them. This CDR3 is built from 13 residues. Germline CDR1 and CDR2: SGHRS and YFSETQ.

This chain links TRBV7-2 with TRBJ2-7; D may be TRBD2 (5 bases). This CDR3 region has 15 residues. Germline lookup yields CDR1 SGHTA and CDR2 FQGNSA. V was clipped by 5 bases and J by 1 base, with 15 bases between them. CDR3 sequence (DNA): TGTGCCAGCAGCACGGACTCCTCGCGGTCCTACGAGCAGTACTTC. Its translation is CASSTDSSRSYEQYF.

This chain connects TRBV11-1 to TRBJ2-2; 7 bases map to TRBD1. In germline, CDR1 is SGHAT, CDR2 FQDESV (reference sequence). This CDR3 is built from 13 residues. V shed 5 bases and J 6 bases; nucleotides not matched to a gene: 3. The CDR3 DNA reads as TGTGCCAGCAGCGATGGGACAGCCGGGGAGCTGTTTTTT. Translation gives CASSDGTAGELFF.

The CDR3 coding sequence is TGTGCCAGTAGTGACCCTCGCGGGAAGGTCGGGGAGCTGTTTTTT. Its protein product is CASSDPRGKVGELFF. V gene TRBV19 combines with J gene TRBJ2-2; a weak D match, TRBD2 (6 bases). Trimming stripped 5 bases from V and 7 bases from J, with 17 bases between. CDR1 is LNHDA, CDR2 SQIVND, per germline (reference sequence). The CDR3 is 15 residues long. Together with reference TRBV19 and TRBJ2-2, the CDR3 gives the full variable domain: DGGITQSPKYLFRKEGQNVTLSCEQNLNHDAMYWYRQDPGQGLRLIYYSQIVNDFQKGDIAEGYSVSREKKESFPLTVTSAQKNPTAFYLCASSDPRGKVGELFFGEGSRLTVL.

The J gene is TRBJ1-5, the V gene TRBV5-8, with D maybe TRBD1 (6 bases). CDR3 length: 14 residues. The germline V gene has CDR1 SGHTS and CDR2 YDEGEE. Trimming took 5 bases from V and 1 from J, leaving 10 bases between them. CDR3 DNA sequence: TGTGCCAGCAGTTCCCAGGGGAGCAATCAGCCCCAGCATTTT. This codes for CASSSQGSNQPQHF. The full variable domain, its missing parts supplied by reference TRBV5-8 and TRBJ1-5, is EAGVTQSPTHLIKTRGQQATLRCSPISGHTSVYWYQQALGLGLQFLLWYDEGEERNRGNFPPRFSGRQFPNYSSELNVNALELEDSALYLCASSSQGSNQPQHFGDGTRLSIL.

For the CDR3, the DNA is TGTGCCAGCAGTGCTTCGGACCCAAAGGGAAACACCATATATTTT. Translated, it gives CASSASDPKGNTIYF. The V call is TRBV28, the J call TRBJ1-3; D not certain. V lost 5 bases and J 4 bases, leaving 15 bases between the germline ends. Germline assignment: CDR1 MDHEN and CDR2 SYDVKM. This CDR3 has 15 amino acids.

This clone is a singleton in its sample. The chain combines TRBV11-3 with TRBJ2-1; D might be TRBD1 or TRBD2, each matching 7 bases. V lost 1 base and J lost 9, with 25 bases in between. Germline V gene data show CDR1 as SGHNT and CDR2 as YENEEA. This CDR3 comprises 18 residues. The CDR3 sequence: CASSLGGADQGGIGEQFF. The DNA for the CDR3 is TGTGCCAGCAGCTTAGGTGGGGCCGACCAGGGGGGGATTGGTGAGCAGTTCTTC. Looking up the rest from reference TRBV11-3 and TRBJ2-1 gives the full variable domain: EAGVVQSPRYKIIEKKQPVAFWCNPISGHNTLYWYLQNLGQGPELLIRYENEEAVDDSQLPKDRFSAERLKGVDSTLKIQPAELGDSAVYLCASSLGGADQGGIGEQFFGPGTRLTVL.

The gene calls are TRBV18 and TRBJ2-3; D is uncertain. Per germline, CDR1 KGHSH and CDR2 LQKENI. There are 16 residues in the CDR3. V lost 1 base and J lost 2, with 13 bases in between. The CDR3 region is CASSPRIGLLTDTQYF. The CDR3 coding sequence is TGTGCCAGCTCACCACGGATTGGCCTCCTCACAGATACGCAGTATTTT.

This chain uses TRBV28 with TRBJ2-3; D is unresolved. Per germline, CDR1 MDHEN and CDR2 SYDVKM. CDR3 length equals 15 residues. V shed 6 bases and J shed 4 bases, with 17 bases lying between them. The CDR3 DNA reads TGTGCCAGCAGCATCGGCGGATCCAGCCCAGATACGCAGTATTTT. It is translated as CASSIGGSSPDTQYF.

The V gene is TRBV2, the J gene TRBJ1-4; no definite D call. Germline CDR1 is SNHLY and CDR2 is FYNNEI. CDR3 length equals 14 residues. The V end was cut by 8 bases, the J end by 0 bases, with 10 bases between. CDR3 nucleotide sequence: TGTGCCAGCGCTTCGTTTGCAACTAATGAAAAACTGTTTTTT. Its translation: CASASFATNEKLFF.

This chain joins TRBV6-1 and TRBJ2-6; tentative D call: TRBD2 (5 bases). CDR3 length: 18 amino acids. Germline CDR1 is MNHNS and CDR2 is SASEGT. Trimming shortened V by 4 bases and J by 0 bases, and 16 bases separated the two germline ends. The CDR3 protein is CASSVHGERISGANVLTF. The CDR3 nucleotides are TGTGCCAGCAGTGTTCACGGGGAGCGCATCTCTGGGGCCAACGTCCTGACTTTC.

This chain uses TRBV18 with TRBJ2-7; no definite D call. This CDR3 has 13 amino acids. Per the germline V gene, CDR1 is KGHSH and CDR2 is LQKENI. V lost 4 bases to trimming and J lost 4 bases, with 11 bases between them. The CDR3 here is CASSRTTAYEQYF. The CDR3 DNA reads TGTGCCAGCTCACGAACCACAGCGTACGAGCAGTACTTC.

This clone has just a few counts. The rearrangement uses TRBV9 and TRBJ1-4, with a weak D call TRBD1 (5 bases). V dropped 4 bases and J dropped 4 bases, with 14 bases sitting between them. This CDR3 has 15 residues. Germline assignment: CDR1 SGDLS and CDR2 YYNGEE. As DNA, the CDR3 is TGTGCCAGCAGCCCCGGGGGAACCTTTAATGAAAAACTGTTTTTT. It translates to CASSPGGTFNEKLFF.

The rearrangement links TRBV27 to TRBJ1-1; TRBD1 matches at 8 bases. The V segment lost 4 bases and the J segment 3 bases; nucleotides outside the gene matches: 10. This CDR3 is built from 16 residues. CDR1 is MNHEY and CDR2 is SMNVEV in the germline V gene (reference sequence). CDR3 amino acids: CASSSRQGRVDTEAFF. The CDR3 region has the DNA TGTGCCAGCAGTTCCCGACAGGGGAGGGTTGACACTGAAGCTTTCTTT.

The rearrangement joins TRBV10-2 to TRBJ1-1; maybe TRBD1 (5 bases). CDR3 length: 15 amino acids. The germline V and J ends were trimmed by 2 bases and 5 bases, with 15 bases remaining between them. Germline loops: CDR1 WSHSY, CDR2 SAAADI. CDR3 sequence (DNA): TGCGCCAGCAGTGAGACAGGCCTCGAATGGACTGAAGCTTTCTTT. This translates into CASSETGLEWTEAFF.

The J gene is TRBJ2-5, the V gene TRBV27; 9 nucleotides match TRBD1. CDR3 length: 15 amino acids. Trimming at V came to 5 bases and at J to 5 bases, leaving 9 bases not matched to a gene. Germline-derived CDR1 and CDR2 are MNHEY and SMNVEV (reference sequence). CDR3 protein: CASSTPGQGRETQYF. The CDR3 nucleotides read TGTGCCAGCAGTACCCCAGGACAGGGGAGGGAGACCCAGTACTTC.

The V call is TRBV11-2, the J call TRBJ1-1; D ambiguous. The CDR3 runs 12 residues. Germline-derived CDR1 and CDR2 are SGHAT and FQNNGV. The V gene lost 0 bases and the J gene lost 4 bases, with 3 bases spanning the gap. CDR3 loop: CASSLDSTEAFF. CDR3 nucleotide sequence: TGTGCCAGCAGCTTAGACAGCACTGAAGCTTTCTTT.

J is TRBJ2-5 and V is TRBV23-1; D ambiguous. TRBV23-1 is an ORF; its function is uncertain. There are 14 residues in the CDR3. Trimming took 3 bases from V and 0 from J, leaving 8 bases between them. The CDR3 DNA follows: TGCGCCAGCAGTCACCGACGGTACCAAGAGACCCAGTACTTC. Translating it yields CASSHRRYQETQYF.

The chain couples TRBV29-1 to TRBJ2-7; 7 nucleotides line up with TRBD1. V was pared by 5 bases and J by 2 bases, with 12 bases of the junction left unmatched. This CDR3 region has 15 residues. Germline assignment: CDR1 SQVTM and CDR2 ANQGSEA. CDR3 sequence reads: CSVQSLGQLTYEQYF. The CDR3, as DNA: TGCAGCGTTCAAAGCCTGGGACAGCTGACCTACGAGCAGTACTTC.

The chain combines TRBV2 with TRBJ1-5, with D possibly TRBD1 on 6 matching bases. Looked up from germline, CDR1 is SNHLY and CDR2 is FYNNEI. This CDR3 has 15 residues. Trimming removed 5 bases at V and 2 bases at J, with 13 bases between. CDR3 in DNA: TGTGCCAGCAGTTCAGGGGCTTTGCGCAATCAGCCCCAGCATTTT. It is translated as CASSSGALRNQPQHF.

The chain joins TRBV2 to TRBJ1-1; D remains unclear. The CDR3 runs to 14 residues. CDR1 is SNHLY and CDR2 is FYNNEI in the germline V gene. V gave up 7 bases and J gave up 1 base, with 13 bases separating them. The CDR3 DNA is TGTGCCAGCAACGGCCCGACAAAGAACACTGAAGCTTTCTTT. It encodes CASNGPTKNTEAFF.

Concerning this clone: The identical CDR3 is also encoded by other nucleotide sequences in the sample. The J gene is TRBJ1-5, the V gene TRBV30; the D is unclear. The V and J ends lost 0 bases and 0 bases respectively, with 9 bases between them. Germline CDR1 and CDR2: GTSNPN and SVGIG (reference sequence). This CDR3 is built from 15 residues. The CDR3 sequence: CAWSVGLNSNQPQHF. DNA of the CDR3: TGTGCCTGGAGTGTAGGACTGAATAGCAATCAGCCCCAGCATTTT. Supplemented by reference TRBV30 and TRBJ1-5, the full variable domain reads SQTIHQWPATLVQPVGSPLSLECTVEGTSNPNLYWYRQAAGRGLQLLFYSVGIGQISSEVPQNLSASRPQDRQFILSSKKLLLSDSGFYLCAWSVGLNSNQPQHFGDGTRLSIL.

J is TRBJ2-1 and V is TRBV4-2; 7 bases align to TRBD2. This CDR3 region has 14 residues. CDR1 is LGHNA, CDR2 YNFKEQ, per germline. V lost 8 bases and J lost 6; bases outside the gene matches: 10. In nucleotides, the CDR3 is TGTGCCAGCGAATACTCACGGACTAGCAATGAGCAGTTCTTC. It specifies CASEYSRTSNEQFF.

V gene TRBV6-5 combines with J gene TRBJ1-2; TRBD1 matches at 8 bases. This CDR3 has 14 residues. Germline loops: CDR1 MNHEY, CDR2 SVGAGI. V lost 4 bases to trimming and J lost 4 bases; unmatched junction nucleotides: 5. The CDR3 here is CASSSGQGTYGYTF. Written as DNA, the CDR3 is TGTGCCAGCAGTTCCGGACAGGGCACCTATGGCTACACCTTC.

The chain has TRBV4-1 and TRBJ2-5; TRBD2 matches 12 bases. The CDR3 covers 18 residues. Germline V gene sequence: CDR1 MGHRA, CDR2 YSYEKL. The V and J ends lost 1 base and 5 bases, in that order; junction bases with no gene match: 11. DNA of the CDR3: TGCGCCAGCAGCCAAGGTCGACTAGCGGGAGTCTCCGGGGAGACCCAGTACTTC. Protein: CASSQGRLAGVSGETQYF.

The V gene is TRBV7-3, the J gene TRBJ2-1; D remains ambiguous. V lost 3 bases to trimming and J lost 1 base, with 13 bases between them. The CDR3 has 16 amino acids. Germline lookup yields CDR1 SGHTA and CDR2 FQGTGA. CDR3 amino acids: CASSFGWGSSYNEQFF. The CDR3 coding sequence is TGTGCCAGCAGCTTTGGCTGGGGTAGTTCCTACAATGAGCAGTTCTTC. The full variable domain, with the rest looked up from reference TRBV7-3 and TRBJ2-1, is GAGVSQTPSNKVTEKGKYVELRCDPISGHTALYWYRQSLGQGPEFLIYFQGTGAADDSGLPNDRFFAVRPEGSVSTLKIQRTERGDSAVYLCASSFGWGSSYNEQFFGPGTRLTVL.

As to this clone: This same CDR3 is encoded by further DNA sequences in the sample. CDR3 amino acids: CASSPLAGGYNEQFF. In nucleotides, the CDR3 is TGCGCCAGCAGCCCCCTAGCGGGAGGGTACAATGAGCAGTTCTTC. The chain combines TRBV5-1 with TRBJ2-1; 12 nucleotides line up with TRBD2. This CDR3 is 15 amino acids long. Per germline, CDR1 SGHRS and CDR2 YFSETQ. With 4 bases clipped from V and 4 bases from J, the junction kept 3 bases outside the gene matches.

The V gene is TRBV5-1, the J gene TRBJ2-1, with 7 bases that match TRBD1. V lost 0 bases and J lost 12; bases outside the gene matches: 3. Germline V lookup: CDR1 SGHRS, CDR2 YFSETQ. This CDR3 spans 12 amino acids. The CDR3 DNA follows: TGCGCCAGCAGCTTGGAAGGGGGCCTGCAGTTCTTC. Translation: CASSLEGGLQFF.